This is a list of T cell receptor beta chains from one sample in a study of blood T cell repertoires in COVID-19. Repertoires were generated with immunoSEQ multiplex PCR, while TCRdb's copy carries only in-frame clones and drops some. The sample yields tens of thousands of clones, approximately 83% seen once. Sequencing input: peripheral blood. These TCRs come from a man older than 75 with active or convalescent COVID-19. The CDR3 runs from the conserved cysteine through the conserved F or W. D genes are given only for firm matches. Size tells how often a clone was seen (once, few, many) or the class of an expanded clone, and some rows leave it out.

cdr3_nt: TGTGCCAGTAACACAGGGGGCCGGCAGCCCCAGCATTTT; cdr3_aa: CASNTGGRQPQHF; clone_size: -; d_call: TRBD1; j_call: TRBJ1-5; v_call: TRBV19
cdr3_nt: TGTGCCAGCCCCGGGGGAAATAGCAATCAGCCCCAGCATTTT; cdr3_aa: CASPGGNSNQPQHF; clone_size: -; d_call: -; j_call: TRBJ1-5; v_call: TRBV11-3
cdr3_nt: TGTGCCAGCAGTTCTAGTTTCTCTGGAAACACCATATATTTT; cdr3_aa: CASSSSFSGNTIYF; clone_size: -; d_call: -; j_call: TRBJ1-3; v_call: TRBV28
cdr3_nt: TGTGCCAGCAGTTATAACATACCTAACTATGGCTACACCTTC; cdr3_aa: CASSYNIPNYGYTF; clone_size: -; d_call: -; j_call: TRBJ1-2; v_call: TRBV6-2/TRBV6-3
cdr3_nt: TGTGCCAGCAGTCCGGCCCAGGGCCTATCCTACAATGAGCAGTTCTTC; cdr3_aa: CASSPAQGLSYNEQFF; clone_size: -; d_call: -; j_call: TRBJ2-1; v_call: TRBV6-2/TRBV6-3
cdr3_nt: TGTGCCAGCAGCTTAGGACAGGGTCTAAACAGGGGTGAGCAGTTCTTC; cdr3_aa: CASSLGQGLNRGEQFF; clone_size: -; d_call: TRBD1; j_call: TRBJ2-1; v_call: TRBV5-4
cdr3_nt: TGCGCCAGCAGCCTTATTCAGTCTCAGCCCCAGCATTTT; cdr3_aa: CASSLIQSQPQHF; clone_size: -; d_call: -; j_call: TRBJ1-5; v_call: TRBV4-1
cdr3_nt: TGTGCCAGCAGAGACGCGGGGGCTTTACAAGAGACCCAGTACTTC; cdr3_aa: CASRDAGALQETQYF; clone_size: -; d_call: -; j_call: TRBJ2-5; v_call: TRBV6-5
cdr3_nt: TGTGCCAGCAGTACCGGACTTGAAGCTTTCTTT; cdr3_aa: CASSTGLEAFF; clone_size: -; d_call: -; j_call: TRBJ1-1; v_call: TRBV6-5
cdr3_nt: TGTGCCAGCAGCCTTGGCCCAGGGTCCTACGAGCAGTACTTC; cdr3_aa: CASSLGPGSYEQYF; clone_size: few; d_call: -; j_call: TRBJ2-7; v_call: TRBV11-2
cdr3_nt: TGTGCCAGCAGTGATCCCGCCCAGGTGAATTCCTACGAGCAGTACTTC; cdr3_aa: CASSDPAQVNSYEQYF; clone_size: -; d_call: -; j_call: TRBJ2-7; v_call: TRBV6-1
cdr3_nt: TGTGCTAGTGGTTTGGGCGGCAGGGGTAATTCACCCCTCCACTTT; cdr3_aa: CASGLGGRGNSPLHF; clone_size: -; d_call: -; j_call: TRBJ1-6; v_call: TRBV12-5
cdr3_nt: TGTGCCAGCAGTGAACAGGGGAACTCCTACGAGCAGTACTTC; cdr3_aa: CASSEQGNSYEQYF; clone_size: -; d_call: -; j_call: TRBJ2-7; v_call: TRBV6-1
cdr3_nt: TGTGCCAGCAGCTTAGATTACGGGGGCTATGGCTACACCTTC; cdr3_aa: CASSLDYGGYGYTF; clone_size: few; d_call: -; j_call: TRBJ1-2; v_call: TRBV5-5
cdr3_nt: TGTGCCAGCAGCGCCCGGGACACCTCCTACGAGCAGTACTTC; cdr3_aa: CASSARDTSYEQYF; clone_size: once; d_call: -; j_call: TRBJ2-7; v_call: TRBV21-1
cdr3_nt: TGTGCCAGTAGTATAGATCGCCAGGGGCCTGAAGCTTTCTTT; cdr3_aa: CASSIDRQGPEAFF; clone_size: -; d_call: -; j_call: TRBJ1-1; v_call: TRBV19
cdr3_nt: TGTGCCAGCAGCGGGCCTCAGCGGGGGCTGTACCAAGAGACCCAGTACTTC; cdr3_aa: CASSGPQRGLYQETQYF; clone_size: -; d_call: TRBD2; j_call: TRBJ2-5; v_call: TRBV7-8
cdr3_nt: TGTGCCAGCAGCGCAGGACTAGCGAGGTTCGAGCAGTACTTC; cdr3_aa: CASSAGLARFEQYF; clone_size: -; d_call: TRBD2; j_call: TRBJ2-7; v_call: TRBV25-1
cdr3_nt: TGTGCCATCAGTGGGACAGGGGCGGCAGAGACCCAGTACTTC; cdr3_aa: CAISGTGAAETQYF; clone_size: -; d_call: TRBD1; j_call: TRBJ2-5; v_call: TRBV10-3
cdr3_nt: TGTGCCAGCACTACTGGAGGCTCCTATAATTCACCCCTCCACTTT; cdr3_aa: CASTTGGSYNSPLHF; clone_size: -; d_call: -; j_call: TRBJ1-6; v_call: TRBV3-1/TRBV3-2
cdr3_nt: TGTGCCACCAGCAGAGATAGGAGGGCTAGCGGGAGACAAGAGACCCAGTACTTC; cdr3_aa: CATSRDRRASGRQETQYF; clone_size: -; d_call: TRBD2; j_call: TRBJ2-5; v_call: TRBV15
cdr3_nt: TGTGCCAGCAGTTATCTCCATGGCTACACCTTC; cdr3_aa: CASSYLHGYTF; clone_size: many; d_call: -; j_call: TRBJ1-2; v_call: TRBV6-2/TRBV6-3
cdr3_nt: TGTGCCAGCAGTCCCTCGGGGGGGGCCCTCCCGCAGTTCTTC; cdr3_aa: CASSPSGGALPQFF; clone_size: -; d_call: TRBD2; j_call: TRBJ2-1; v_call: TRBV27
cdr3_nt: TGTGCCAGCAGTTACGCGGGCTCCTACGAGCAGTACTTC; cdr3_aa: CASSYAGSYEQYF; clone_size: -; d_call: -; j_call: TRBJ2-7; v_call: TRBV6-6
cdr3_nt: TGTGCCAGCAGTTACTTGACTAGCGGGTCCTACAATGAGCAGTTCTTC; cdr3_aa: CASSYLTSGSYNEQFF; clone_size: -; d_call: TRBD2; j_call: TRBJ2-1; v_call: TRBV6-2/TRBV6-3
cdr3_nt: TGTGCCAGCAGTACACAGGGGGTGAACACTGAAGCTTTCTTT; cdr3_aa: CASSTQGVNTEAFF; clone_size: once; d_call: TRBD1; j_call: TRBJ1-1; v_call: TRBV6-6
cdr3_nt: TGTGCCAGCAGCCAAACGGCGGTTGATTCACCCCTCCACTTT; cdr3_aa: CASSQTAVDSPLHF; clone_size: -; d_call: -; j_call: TRBJ1-6; v_call: TRBV11-2
cdr3_nt: TGTGCCAGCAGCCCAACCGGGTACTCTGGAAACACCATATATTTT; cdr3_aa: CASSPTGYSGNTIYF; clone_size: -; d_call: -; j_call: TRBJ1-3; v_call: TRBV7-9
cdr3_nt: TGTGCCAGTAGTTGGAGCGGGAGCGTCTACGAGCAGTACTTC; cdr3_aa: CASSWSGSVYEQYF; clone_size: -; d_call: TRBD2; j_call: TRBJ2-7; v_call: TRBV19
cdr3_nt: TGTGCCAGCAGTTTCGGGACTCTACGGCCCTACGAGCAGTACTTC; cdr3_aa: CASSFGTLRPYEQYF; clone_size: -; d_call: -; j_call: TRBJ2-7; v_call: TRBV6-2/TRBV6-3
cdr3_nt: TGTGCCAGCTCAAGATCCAGCGGGAGTGCAGAGACCCAGTACTTC; cdr3_aa: CASSRSSGSAETQYF; clone_size: -; d_call: TRBD2; j_call: TRBJ2-5; v_call: TRBV18
cdr3_nt: TGTGCCAGCTATATTGGGGGCCGTGGCACCGGGGAGCTGTTTTTT; cdr3_aa: CASYIGGRGTGELFF; clone_size: -; d_call: -; j_call: TRBJ2-2; v_call: TRBV5-6
cdr3_nt: TGTGCCAGCAGCTTAACAGAGAACACTGAAGCTTTCTTT; cdr3_aa: CASSLTENTEAFF; clone_size: -; d_call: -; j_call: TRBJ1-1; v_call: TRBV5-6
cdr3_nt: TGTGCCAGCAGTTCAGCAGACAGGGATGCCTACGAGCAGTACTTC; cdr3_aa: CASSSADRDAYEQYF; clone_size: -; d_call: TRBD1; j_call: TRBJ2-7; v_call: TRBV28
cdr3_nt: TGCGCCAGCAGCCGCGGGCCCCCGAGGGGGAATGAGCAGTTCTTC; cdr3_aa: CASSRGPPRGNEQFF; clone_size: -; d_call: -; j_call: TRBJ2-1; v_call: TRBV5-1